This TCR beta chain was sequenced for a study of T-cell memory formation after mild COVID-19 (dated by TCRdb to 2020 to 2022). Notes on the research overall: Most TCR sequence clusters were specific to one of the two donors. In two donors, T-cell clones that expanded and contracted after mild COVID-19 were followed by sequencing TCRalpha and TCRbeta repertoires longitudinally. Two young, previously healthy adult volunteers, one female and one male, were included in the cohort.

This clonotype was picked up a small number of times. What antigen it recognizes has not been identified. Base qualities are not at hand, and no much larger clone is one base apart. Study-wide findings and limitations: Balanced CD4/CD8 phenotypes were observed for clones contracting from day 15 to 85, whereas a bias towards CD4+ was observed for a second wave of clones expanding from day 15 to 37. Whether the second-wave clones peaking on day 37 were SARS-CoV-2 specific was not confirmed. Only two mild cases were covered in the study, and larger cohorts including severe cases with pre-infection samples were considered necessary. Contracting CD4+ clones turned up mainly in the CM and EM memory subsets, whereas EMRA was where CD8+ clones were enriched. Some responding clones were found in pre-infection memory, which suggests that pre-existing cross-reactive memory T cells took part in the SARS-CoV-2 response.

Ficoll-Paque density gradient centrifugation was the method used to isolate PBMCs. The CDR3 spans 15 residues, from the cysteine through the phenylalanine. The sequence is cut down to CDR3 DNA, 45 bases in frame from base 1. At the junction V is shortened by 4 bases and J by 8 bases, with 21 bases in between. Taken from the germline V gene, the CDR1 and CDR2 loops are SGHDT and YYEEEE. The sequencer listed for this sample is Illumina NovaSeq 6000. Using 5'RACE with constant-segment primers, TCRalpha and TCRbeta cDNA libraries were constructed, with sample barcodes and unique molecular identifiers added in the process. Trizol reagent was used to extract RNA from every sample. The libraries were amplified in two PCR steps, and the second step added a second sample barcode and Illumina TruSeq adapters. Libraries were sequenced on an Illumina NovaSeq with 2 x 150 bp paired-end reads. The paper's data handling went like this. Reads were demultiplexed and collapsed into UMI-guided consensus sequences with migec v1.2.7. With mixcr v2.1.11, UMI consensuses were aligned to TRA and TRB V and J templates and assembled into clonotypes. A clonotype was counted as expanded or contracted only if both edgeR and NoisET called the change significant, with noise models trained on biological replicates. edgeR calls used a false discovery rate-adjusted p below 0.01 and a log2 fold-change threshold of 1. PCA with hierarchical clustering of max-normalized trajectories of the 1000 most abundant clonotypes was used as exploratory dynamics analysis. The CD4 or CD8 phenotype of responding clones was assigned using the separately sequenced CD4+ and CD8+ repertoires. TCRdb reprocessed the public reads (quality trimming at Q25 with fastp, clone calling with MiXCR) and kept in-frame beta chains. Records with the same CDR3 protein are collapsed into one entry carrying the most frequent genes and DNA. The authors' filters were not applied to this entry. This sample gives about 240,000 distinct CDR3 sequences in total; 8% to 10% of them show up just once. The ten largest clones represent 20% to 25% of the sample.

This TCR came from a man in his late teens or twenties who had mild COVID-19 (a few samples of this study predate the infection). The sample titles of this study are shuffled in the database, so cell type and time point are left out; the donor was told from shared clones. The sequenced sample was PBMCs or a T cell subset sorted from them (not recorded which). The rearrangement combines TRBV5-6 with TRBJ1-2; the D segment cannot be called with confidence. The CDR3 reads CASSATVQPAGGYTF. The nucleotide sequence reads TGTGCCAGCAGCGCCACGGTACAGCCTGCCGGGGGCTACACCTTC.